One sample yielded the 9 T cell receptor beta chains listed below, sequenced in a study of shared clonotypes between healthy human individuals. The repertoire was sequenced with immunoSEQ multiplex PCR; TCRdb's copy has only in-frame clones and lacks some. The table records about 1 million clones, around 74% of them present only once. Specimen: memory CD4+ T cells sorted from blood. Subset specified: CD45RA-negative fraction. The receptors originated from a man between 18 and 35 years old in good health.

The chain employs TRBV11-2 and TRBJ2-7; 7 bases map to TRBD1. Germline V gives CDR1 SGHAT, CDR2 FQNNGV. After removal of 5 bases from V and 4 bases from J, the junction contained 14 bases not matched to a gene. The CDR3 is 16 residues long. The CDR3 DNA reads as TGTGCCAGCAGCCCGCACCTAGACAGGGCCCGTTACGAGCAGTACTTC. Residues: CASSPHLDRARYEQYF.

With respect to this clone: Other DNA sequences in the sample encode the same CDR3. The chain carries TRBV11-2 and TRBJ2-3; 8 bases align to TRBD2. Germline trimming cut 3 bases from V and 3 bases from J; bases unmatched to any gene: 2. The CDR3 totals 14 residues. Germline V CDR1 and CDR2: SGHAT, FQNNGV. CDR3: CASSFGGATDTQYF. The DNA of the CDR3 is TGTGCCAGCAGCTTCGGGGGGGCGACAGATACGCAGTATTTT.

With regard to this clone: With a much larger clone just one base away, this may be a read error. The J gene is TRBJ2-7, the V gene TRBV30, with D perhaps assigned TRBD1 or TRBD2 (5 bases each). Germline values: CDR1 GTSNPN, CDR2 SVGIG (reference sequence). The CDR3 sequence is 14 residues long. CDR3 in amino acids: CAWSLLGTTYGQYF. CDR3 nucleotides: TGTGCCTGGAGTTTACTGGGGACCACCTACGGGCAGTACTTC.

This sequence joins TRBV30 and TRBJ1-2; D is undetermined. The V and J ends lost 1 base and 2 bases respectively, with 5 bases between them. CDR1 GTSNPN and CDR2 SVGIG come from the germline V gene (reference sequence). The CDR3 is 12 amino acids. CDR3 DNA sequence: TGTGCCTGGAGTGGACGAAACTATGGCTACACCTTC. Its translation is CAWSGRNYGYTF.

The V call is TRBV27, the J call TRBJ2-1; no clear D. The CDR3 runs 13 residues. V gave up 6 bases and J gave up 6 bases, with 12 bases separating them. Germline-derived CDR1 and CDR2 are MNHEY and SMNVEV (reference sequence). The CDR3 DNA is TGTGCCAGCAGAACGTTCAGTGTCAATGAGCAGTTCTTC. Translation: CASRTFSVNEQFF.

This chain uses TRBV14 with TRBJ2-1; D is undetermined. This CDR3 comprises 16 residues. Germline assignment: CDR1 SGHDN and CDR2 FVKESK. V was trimmed by 0 bases and J by 0 bases, leaving 9 bases between them. DNA for the CDR3: TGTGCCAGCAGCCAAGATCCGGGCCTCTCCTACAATGAGCAGTTCTTC. Amino acid sequence: CASSQDPGLSYNEQFF.

The chain employs TRBV18 and TRBJ2-1, with D perhaps being TRBD1 or TRBD2 (6 bases each). V shed 3 bases and J shed 12 bases, with 18 bases lying between them. This CDR3 spans 14 amino acids. Per the germline V gene, CDR1 is KGHSH and CDR2 is LQKENI. CDR3 amino acids: CASSPRDSGAGQFF. In DNA, the CDR3 is TGTGCCAGCTCACCCCGGGACTCGGGGGCGGGGCAGTTCTTC.

The gene calls are TRBV12-5 and TRBJ1-5; D is perhaps TRBD1 (5 bases). V gave up 5 bases and J gave up 0 bases, with 8 bases separating them. This CDR3 contains 14 residues. Germline assignment: CDR1 LGHNT and CDR2 FRNRAP. The CDR3 DNA sequence: TGTGCTAGTGGTCAGGGCTATAGCAATCAGCCCCAGCATTTT. This translates into CASGQGYSNQPQHF.

This clone was observed a single time. The gene calls are TRBV27 and TRBJ1-6, with 9 bases fitting TRBD1. The CDR3 is 15 residues long. Trimming took 5 bases from V and 6 from J; bases not matched to a gene: 5. From germline, CDR1 is MNHEY and CDR2 SMNVEV (reference sequence). The CDR3 nucleotides read TGTGCCAGCAGTGCAGGGACAGGGAGTAATTCACCCCTCCACTTT. It translates to CASSAGTGSNSPLHF.